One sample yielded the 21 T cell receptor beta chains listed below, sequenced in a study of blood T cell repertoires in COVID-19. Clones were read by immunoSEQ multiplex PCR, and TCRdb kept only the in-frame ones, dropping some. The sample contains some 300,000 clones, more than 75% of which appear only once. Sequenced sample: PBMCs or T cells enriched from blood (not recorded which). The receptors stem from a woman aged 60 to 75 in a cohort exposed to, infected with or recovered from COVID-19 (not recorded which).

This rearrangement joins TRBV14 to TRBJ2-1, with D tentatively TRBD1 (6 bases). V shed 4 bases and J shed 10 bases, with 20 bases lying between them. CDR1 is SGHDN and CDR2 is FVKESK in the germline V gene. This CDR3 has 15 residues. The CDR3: CASSLSSEGGYEQFF. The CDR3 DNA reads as TGTGCCAGCAGCCTCTCAAGTGAAGGGGGATACGAGCAGTTCTTC.

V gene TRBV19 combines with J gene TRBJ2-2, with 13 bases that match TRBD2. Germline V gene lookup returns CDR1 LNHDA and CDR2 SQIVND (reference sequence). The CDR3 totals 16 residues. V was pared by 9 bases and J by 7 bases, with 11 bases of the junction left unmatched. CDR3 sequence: CASLRRTSGSVGELFF. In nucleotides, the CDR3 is TGTGCCAGCCTGCGCCGGACTAGCGGGAGCGTCGGGGAGCTGTTTTTT.

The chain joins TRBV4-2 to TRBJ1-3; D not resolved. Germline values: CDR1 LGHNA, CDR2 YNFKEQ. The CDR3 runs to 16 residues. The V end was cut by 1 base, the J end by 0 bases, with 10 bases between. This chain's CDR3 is CASSQVGSGSGNTIYF. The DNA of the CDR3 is TGTGCCAGCAGCCAAGTGGGCAGCGGCTCTGGAAACACCATATATTTT.

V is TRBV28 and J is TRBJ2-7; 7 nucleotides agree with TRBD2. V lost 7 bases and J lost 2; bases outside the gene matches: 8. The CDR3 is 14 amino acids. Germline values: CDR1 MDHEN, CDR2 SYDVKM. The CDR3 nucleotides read TGTGCCAGCACCCCTCTAGCGGAGGCCTACGAGCAGTACTTC. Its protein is CASTPLAEAYEQYF. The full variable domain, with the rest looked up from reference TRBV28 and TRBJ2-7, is DVKVTQSSRYLVKRTGEKVFLECVQDMDHENMFWYRQDPGLGLRLIYFSYDVKMKEKGDIPEGYSVSREKKERFSLILESASTNQTSMYLCASTPLAEAYEQYFGPGTRLTVT.

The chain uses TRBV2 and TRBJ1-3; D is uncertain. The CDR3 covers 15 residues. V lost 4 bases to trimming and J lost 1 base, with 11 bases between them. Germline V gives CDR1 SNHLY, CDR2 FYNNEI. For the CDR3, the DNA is TGTGCCAGCAGTGCCCACGAGGGATCTGGAAACACCATATATTTT. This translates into CASSAHEGSGNTIYF.

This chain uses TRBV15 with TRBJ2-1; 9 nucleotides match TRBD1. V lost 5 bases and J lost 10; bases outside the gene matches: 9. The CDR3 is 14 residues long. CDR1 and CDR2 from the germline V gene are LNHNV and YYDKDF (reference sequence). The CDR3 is CATSPDRGRGEQFF. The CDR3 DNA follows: TGTGCCACCAGCCCGGACAGGGGACGTGGGGAGCAGTTCTTC.

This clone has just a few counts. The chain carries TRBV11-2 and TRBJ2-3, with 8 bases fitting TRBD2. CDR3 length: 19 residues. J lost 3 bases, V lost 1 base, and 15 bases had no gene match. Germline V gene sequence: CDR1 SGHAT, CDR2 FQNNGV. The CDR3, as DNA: TGTGCCAGCAGCTTAGCACCCGGTAGCGGGATTTACCAAACAGATACGCAGTATTTT. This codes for CASSLAPGSGIYQTDTQYF. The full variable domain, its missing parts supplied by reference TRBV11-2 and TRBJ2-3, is EAGVAQSPRYKIIEKRQSVAFWCNPISGHATLYWYQQILGQGPKLLIQFQNNGVVDDSQLPKDRFSAERLKGVDSTLKIQPAKLEDSAVYLCASSLAPGSGIYQTDTQYFGPGTRLTVL.

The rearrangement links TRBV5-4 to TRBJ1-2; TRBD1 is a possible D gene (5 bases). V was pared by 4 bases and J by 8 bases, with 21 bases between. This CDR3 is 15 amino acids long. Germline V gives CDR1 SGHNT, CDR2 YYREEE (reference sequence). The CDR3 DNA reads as TGTGCCAGCAGCCCACCAATCCCAGGGATGGAGGGCTACACCTTC. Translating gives CASSPPIPGMEGYTF.

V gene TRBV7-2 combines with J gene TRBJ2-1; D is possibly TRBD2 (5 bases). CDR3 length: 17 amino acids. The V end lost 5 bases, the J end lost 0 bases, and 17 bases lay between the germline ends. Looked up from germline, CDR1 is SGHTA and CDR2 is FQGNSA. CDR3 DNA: TGTGCCAGCAGCCGTGAAGCGGCGGTAAGCTCCTACAATGAGCAGTTCTTC. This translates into CASSREAAVSSYNEQFF.

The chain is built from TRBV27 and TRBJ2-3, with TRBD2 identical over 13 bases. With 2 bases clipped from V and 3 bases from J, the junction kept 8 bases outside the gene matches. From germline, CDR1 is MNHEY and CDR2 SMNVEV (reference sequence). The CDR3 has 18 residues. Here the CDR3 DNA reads TGTGCCAGCAGTTTAAGCAAGACTAGCGGGAGGCGGACAGATACGCAGTATTTT. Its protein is CASSLSKTSGRRTDTQYF.

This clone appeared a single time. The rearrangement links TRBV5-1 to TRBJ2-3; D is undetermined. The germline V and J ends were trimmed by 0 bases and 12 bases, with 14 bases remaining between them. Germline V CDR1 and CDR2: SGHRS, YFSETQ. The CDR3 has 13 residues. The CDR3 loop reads CASSLEGLVSQYF. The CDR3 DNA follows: TGCGCCAGCAGCTTGGAAGGCCTAGTCTCTCAGTATTTT.

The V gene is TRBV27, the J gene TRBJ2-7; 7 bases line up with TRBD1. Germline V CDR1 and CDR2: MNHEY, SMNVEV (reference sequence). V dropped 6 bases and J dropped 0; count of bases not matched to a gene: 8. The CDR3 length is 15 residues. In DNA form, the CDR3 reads TGTGCCAGCAGATACAGGGGATTGAACTCCTACGAGCAGTACTTC. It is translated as CASRYRGLNSYEQYF.

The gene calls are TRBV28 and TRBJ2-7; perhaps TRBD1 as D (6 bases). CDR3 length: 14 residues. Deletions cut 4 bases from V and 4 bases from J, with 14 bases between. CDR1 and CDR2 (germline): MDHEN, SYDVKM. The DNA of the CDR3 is TGTGCCAGCAGTTCCCCGCCACAGGGTTACGAGCAGTACTTC. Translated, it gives CASSSPPQGYEQYF.

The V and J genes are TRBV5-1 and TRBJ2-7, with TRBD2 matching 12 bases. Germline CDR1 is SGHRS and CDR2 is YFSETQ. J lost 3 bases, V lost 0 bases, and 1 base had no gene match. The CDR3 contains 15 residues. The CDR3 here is CASSLGLAGDYEQYF. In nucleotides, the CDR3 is TGCGCCAGCAGCTTGGGACTAGCGGGAGACTACGAGCAGTACTTC.

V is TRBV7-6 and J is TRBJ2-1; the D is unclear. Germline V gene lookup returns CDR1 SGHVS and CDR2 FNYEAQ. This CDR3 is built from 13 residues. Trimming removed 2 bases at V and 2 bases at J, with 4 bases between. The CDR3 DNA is TGTGCCAGCAGCTTAAACACCTACAATGAGCAGTTCTTC. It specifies CASSLNTYNEQFF.

The CDR3, as DNA: TGTGCCAGCAGCCGGACAGGGCGTCAGCCCCAGCATTTT. Residues: CASSRTGRQPQHF. This sequence joins TRBV5-6 and TRBJ1-5; 8 bases are shared with TRBD1. In germline, CDR1 is SGHDT, CDR2 YYEEEE. This CDR3 has 13 amino acids. Trimming removed 4 bases from V and 6 bases from J; junction bases left unmatched: 3. The whole variable domain, filled in from reference TRBV5-6 and TRBJ1-5, reads DAGVTQSPTHLIKTRGQQVTLRCSPKSGHDTVSWYQQALGQGPQFIFQYYEEEERQRGNFPDRFSGHQFPNYSSELNVNALLLGDSALYLCASSRTGRQPQHFGDGTRLSIL.

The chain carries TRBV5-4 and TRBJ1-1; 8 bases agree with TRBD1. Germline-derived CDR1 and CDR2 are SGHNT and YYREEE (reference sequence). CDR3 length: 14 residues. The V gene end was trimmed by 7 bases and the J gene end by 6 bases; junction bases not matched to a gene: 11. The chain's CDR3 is CASSPGQVLAEAFF. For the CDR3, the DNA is TGTGCCAGCTCGCCGGGACAGGTCCTTGCTGAAGCTTTCTTT.

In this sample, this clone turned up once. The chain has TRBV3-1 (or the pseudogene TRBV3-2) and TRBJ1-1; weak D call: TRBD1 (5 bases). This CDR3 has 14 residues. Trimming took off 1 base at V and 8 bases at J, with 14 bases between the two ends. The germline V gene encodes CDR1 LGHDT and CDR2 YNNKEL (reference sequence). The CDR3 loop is CASSQGGRAEEAFF. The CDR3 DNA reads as TGTGCCAGCAGCCAAGGGGGCAGGGCCGAAGAAGCTTTCTTT.

CDR3 nucleotide sequence: TGTGCCAGTAGTTTAGGACTAGCGGGAACTACCTACGAGCAGTACTTC. Translated: CASSLGLAGTTYEQYF. J is TRBJ2-7 and V is TRBV19; 12 bases agree with TRBD2. Looked up from germline, CDR1 is LNHDA and CDR2 is SQIVND (reference sequence). The ends lost 5 bases at V and 2 bases at J; junction bases unmatched: 7. This CDR3 contains 16 residues.

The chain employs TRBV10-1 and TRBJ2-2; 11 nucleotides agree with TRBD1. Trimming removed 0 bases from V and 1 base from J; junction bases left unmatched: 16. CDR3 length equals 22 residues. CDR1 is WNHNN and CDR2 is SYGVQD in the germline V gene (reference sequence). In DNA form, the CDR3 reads TGCGCCAGCAGTGAGTCGAACGGACAGGGGGCCCAAGCGGGGGAGAACACCGGGGAGCTGTTTTTT. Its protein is CASSESNGQGAQAGENTGELFF.

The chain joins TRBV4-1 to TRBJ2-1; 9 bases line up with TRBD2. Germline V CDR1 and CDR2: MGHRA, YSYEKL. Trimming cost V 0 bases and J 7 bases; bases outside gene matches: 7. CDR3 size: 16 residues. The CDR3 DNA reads TGCGCCAGCAGCCAAGAAGGGGCGGGAGGGATGAATGAGCAGTTCTTC. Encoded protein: CASSQEGAGGMNEQFF.